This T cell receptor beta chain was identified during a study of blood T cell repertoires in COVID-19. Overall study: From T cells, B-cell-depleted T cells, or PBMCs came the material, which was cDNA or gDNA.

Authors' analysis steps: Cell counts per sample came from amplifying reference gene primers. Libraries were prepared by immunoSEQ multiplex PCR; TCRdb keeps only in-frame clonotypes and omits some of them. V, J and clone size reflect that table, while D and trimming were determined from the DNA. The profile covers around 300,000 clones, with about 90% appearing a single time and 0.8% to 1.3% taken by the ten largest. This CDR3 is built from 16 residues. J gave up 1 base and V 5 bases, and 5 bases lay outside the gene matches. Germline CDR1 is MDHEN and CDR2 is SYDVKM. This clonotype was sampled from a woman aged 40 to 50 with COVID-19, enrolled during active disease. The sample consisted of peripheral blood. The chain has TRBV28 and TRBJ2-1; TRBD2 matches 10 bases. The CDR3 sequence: CASSVASGGSYNEQFF. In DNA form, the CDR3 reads TGTGCCAGCAGTGTAGCTAGCGGGGGATCCTACAATGAGCAGTTCTTC.